This T cell receptor (beta chain) was recovered during a study of blood T cells in healthy people across ages. A sample-barcoded 5' primer and a J-beta primer mix were used in a second PCR of roughly 6 to 11 cycles. TCRdb fed the 5' RACE reads into MiXCR, producing one record per CDR3 protein. Of some 1.5 million distinct CDR3 sequences in the sample, over 25% were seen once. Trimming cost V 8 bases and J 5 bases; bases outside gene matches: 7. The CDR3 sequence is 13 residues long. The specimen was blood. The sequence was collected from a woman aged 30 to 39 in good health. V is TRBV12-3 or TRBV12-4 and J is TRBJ2-3, with 7 bases aligning to TRBD1. The CDR3 DNA follows: TGTGCCAGCCTGAGGTCAGGGGGAGATACGCAGTATTTT. Its translation is CASLRSGGDTQYF.